This T cell receptor beta chain was recorded in a study of Tregs in tolerant kidney transplant recipients. The study's findings and limits: Few patients were studied, so findings need validation in larger groups.

Produced via immunoSEQ multiplex PCR; TCRdb's table is partial and in-frame only. The profile shows 74,000 or so clones, 90% to 95% of them singletons. Mixed chimerism was transient after nonmyeloablative marrow transplants from related graft donors. Unstimulated regulatory T cells (CD4+CD25+CD127-), CD4+CD25- non-regulatory cells, CD4 and CD8 cells were FACS-sorted from thawed PBMCs. In regard to this clone: Antigen unknown.

This TCR came from a human patient who received a combined kidney and bone marrow transplant. The T cells may come from the graft donor. Here the sequenced sample was CD4+ T cells from blood (PBMCs), taken 24 months after the transplant.

CDR3 region: CASSPKLAGEETQYF. The CDR3 nucleotides are TGTGCCAGCTCACCCAAACTAGCGGGAGAAGAGACCCAGTACTTC. J is TRBJ2-5 and V is TRBV18, with 11 bases identical to TRBD2. The CDR3 has 15 residues. V dropped 3 bases and J dropped 3; count of bases not matched to a gene: 3. CDR1 and CDR2 from the germline V gene are KGHSH and LQKENI.